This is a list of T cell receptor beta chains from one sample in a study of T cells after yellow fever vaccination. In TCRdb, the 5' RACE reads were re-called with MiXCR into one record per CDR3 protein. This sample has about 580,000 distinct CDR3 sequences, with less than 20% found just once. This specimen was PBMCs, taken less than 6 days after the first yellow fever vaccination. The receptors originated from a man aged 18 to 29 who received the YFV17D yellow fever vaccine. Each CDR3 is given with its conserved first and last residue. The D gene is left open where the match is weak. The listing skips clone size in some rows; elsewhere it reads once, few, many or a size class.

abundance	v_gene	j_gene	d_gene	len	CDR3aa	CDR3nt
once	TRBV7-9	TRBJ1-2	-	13	CASSFQEADGYTF	TGTGCCAGCAGCTTCCAGGAGGCTGATGGCTACACCTTC
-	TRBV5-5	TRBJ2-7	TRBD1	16	CASSPHGTGITYEQYF	TGTGCCAGCAGCCCGCACGGGACAGGGATAACTTACGAGCAGTACTTC
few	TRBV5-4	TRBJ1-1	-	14	CASSSGGVHTEAFF	TGTGCCAGCAGCTCCGGGGGGGTTCACACTGAAGCTTTCTTT
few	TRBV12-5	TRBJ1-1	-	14	CASGLAAGGTEAFF	TGTGCTAGTGGTTTGGCTGCTGGGGGTACTGAAGCTTTCTTT
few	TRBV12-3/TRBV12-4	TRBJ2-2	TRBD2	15	CASRLAGAITGELFF	TGTGCCAGTCGGCTAGCGGGGGCAATCACCGGGGAGCTGTTTTTT
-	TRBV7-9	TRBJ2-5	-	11	CASSLEFGEYF	TGTGCCAGCAGCTTAGAATTCGGCGAGTACTTC
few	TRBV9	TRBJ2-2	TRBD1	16	CASSGRQGVNTGELFF	TGTGCCAGCAGCGGGAGACAGGGGGTGAACACCGGGGAGCTGTTTTTT
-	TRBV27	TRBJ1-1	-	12	CASSIRGTEAFF	TGTGCCAGCAGTATCAGGGGAACTGAAGCTTTCTTT
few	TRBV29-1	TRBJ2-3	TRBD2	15	CSVEAERGVTDTQYF	TGCAGCGTTGAGGCCGAGCGGGGGGTTACAGATACGCAGTATTTT
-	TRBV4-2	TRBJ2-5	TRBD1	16	CASSLGGQGAQETQYF	TGTGCCAGCAGCTTAGGAGGACAGGGGGCGCAAGAGACCCAGTACTTC
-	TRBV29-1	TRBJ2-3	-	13	CSGGRDRTDTQYF	TGCAGCGGGGGACGGGACCGCACAGATACGCAGTATTTT
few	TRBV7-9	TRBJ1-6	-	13	CASSLREDSPLHF	TGTGCCAGCAGCTTACGAGAGGACAGTCCCCTCCACTTT
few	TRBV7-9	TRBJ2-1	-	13	CASSLGLGWAQFF	TGTGCCAGCAGCTTAGGACTGGGTTGGGCGCAGTTCTTC
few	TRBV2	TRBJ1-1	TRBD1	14	CASRGTTGGAEAFF	TGTGCCAGCAGGGGGACGACAGGGGGCGCTGAAGCTTTCTTT
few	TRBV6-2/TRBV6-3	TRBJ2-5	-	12	CASRGSVETQYF	TGTGCCAGCAGAGGGAGCGTGGAGACCCAGTACTTC
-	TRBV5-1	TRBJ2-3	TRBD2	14	CASSGERGTDTQYF	TGCGCCAGCAGCGGAGAGCGGGGGACCGATACGCAGTATTTT
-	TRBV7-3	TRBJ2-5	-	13	CASSLTGVGTQYF	TGTGCCAGCAGCTTAACGGGGGTCGGGACCCAGTACTTC
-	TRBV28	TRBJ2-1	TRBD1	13	CASIAPGGSEQFF	TGTGCCAGCATAGCTCCAGGGGGAAGTGAGCAGTTCTTC
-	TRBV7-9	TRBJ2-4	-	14	CASSSPLRRNIQYF	TGTGCCAGCAGCTCACCCCTCCGTCGAAACATTCAGTACTTC
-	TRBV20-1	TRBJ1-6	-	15	CSAIAESSYNSPLHF	TGCAGTGCTATAGCGGAGAGCTCCTATAATTCACCCCTCCACTTT
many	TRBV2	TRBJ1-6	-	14	CASRRGFGNSPLHF	TGTGCCAGCAGACGGGGCTTTGGGAATTCACCCCTCCACTTT
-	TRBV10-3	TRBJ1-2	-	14	CAISDQLVDYGYTF	TGTGCCATCAGTGACCAGCTAGTTGACTATGGCTACACCTTC
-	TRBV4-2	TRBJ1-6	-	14	CASSPGFGNSPLHF	TGTGCCAGCAGCCCGGGATTCGGGAATTCACCCCTCCACTTT
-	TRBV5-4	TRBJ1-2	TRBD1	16	CASSLAGGQEGYGYTF	TGTGCCAGCAGCTTGGCCGGGGGACAGGAGGGCTATGGCTACACCTTC
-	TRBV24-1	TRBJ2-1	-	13	CATGGLIYNEQFF	TGTGCCACCGGGGGCCTTATCTACAATGAGCAGTTCTTC
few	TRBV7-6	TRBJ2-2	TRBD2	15	CASRTLAGGPGELFF	TGTGCCAGCAGGACCTTAGCGGGGGGGCCCGGGGAGCTGTTTTTT
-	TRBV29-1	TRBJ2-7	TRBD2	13	CSAGLANTYEQYF	TGCAGCGCTGGACTAGCGAATACCTACGAGCAGTACTTC
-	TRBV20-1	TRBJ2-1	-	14	CSARGGSSYNEQFF	TGCAGTGCTAGAGGTGGGAGCTCCTACAATGAGCAGTTCTTC
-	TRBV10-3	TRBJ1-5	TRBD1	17	CAISESRGTGGNQPQHF	TGTGCCATCAGTGAGTCGAGGGGGACAGGGGGCAATCAGCCCCAGCATTTT
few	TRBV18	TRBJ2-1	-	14	CASSPPSEYNEQFF	TGTGCCAGCTCACCACCTTCAGAATACAATGAGCAGTTCTTC
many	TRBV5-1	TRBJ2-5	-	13	CASGGGAQETQYF	TGCGCCAGCGGCGGGGGCGCCCAAGAGACCCAGTACTTC
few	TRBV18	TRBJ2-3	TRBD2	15	CASSPLPTSPDTQYF	TGTGCCAGCTCACCTTTGCCGACTAGCCCAGATACGCAGTATTTT
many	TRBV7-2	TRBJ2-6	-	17	CASSLMGSLSGANVLTF	TGTGCCAGCAGCTTAATGGGCAGCCTCTCTGGGGCCAACGTCCTGACTTTC
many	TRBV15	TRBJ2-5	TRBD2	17	CATSRGLQRGALETQYF	TGTGCCACCAGCAGAGGGTTACAGCGGGGGGCATTAGAGACCCAGTACTTC
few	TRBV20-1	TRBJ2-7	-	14	CSASSGTLPYEQYF	TGCAGTGCTAGTTCCGGGACTCTTCCCTACGAGCAGTACTTC
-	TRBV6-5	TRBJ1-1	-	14	CASSYQETNTEAFF	TGTGCCAGCAGTTACCAGGAAACAAACACTGAAGCTTTCTTT
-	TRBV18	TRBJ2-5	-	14	CASSPLASQETQYF	TGTGCCAGCTCACCACTAGCGTCCCAAGAGACCCAGTACTTC
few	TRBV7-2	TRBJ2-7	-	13	CASRSLSVDEQYF	TGTGCCAGCAGGAGCTTAAGTGTCGACGAGCAGTACTTC
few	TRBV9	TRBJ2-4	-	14	CASSVALGENIQYF	TGTGCCAGCAGCGTAGCTCTTGGCGAAAACATTCAGTACTTC
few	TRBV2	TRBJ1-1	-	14	CASKSATENTEAFF	TGTGCCAGCAAGTCCGCGACGGAGAACACTGAAGCTTTCTTT
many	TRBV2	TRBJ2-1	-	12	CASSEDANEQFF	TGTGCCAGCAGTGAAGACGCTAATGAGCAGTTCTTC
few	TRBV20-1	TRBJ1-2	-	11	CSATPAGGYTF	TGCAGTGCTACCCCGGCAGGTGGCTACACCTTC
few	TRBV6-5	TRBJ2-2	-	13	CASSYKGTGELFF	TGTGCCAGCAGTTACAAGGGCACCGGGGAGCTGTTTTTT
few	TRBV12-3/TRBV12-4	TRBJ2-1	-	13	CASRRASYNEQFF	TGTGCCAGCAGGCGGGCCTCCTACAATGAGCAGTTCTTC
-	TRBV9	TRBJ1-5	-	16	CASSEGGSFGNQPQHF	TGTGCCAGCAGCGAGGGGGGCAGTTTCGGGAATCAGCCCCAGCATTTT
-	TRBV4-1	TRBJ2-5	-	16	CASSEYLSRTGETQYF	TGCGCCAGCAGCGAATATCTGTCTCGAACGGGAGAGACCCAGTACTTC
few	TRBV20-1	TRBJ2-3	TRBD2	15	CSAYSPERGADTQYF	TGCAGTGCTTACAGCCCGGAGCGGGGCGCAGATACGCAGTATTTT
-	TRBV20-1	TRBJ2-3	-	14	CSATGGPSTDTQYF	TGCAGTGCTACCGGGGGACCTAGCACAGATACGCAGTATTTT
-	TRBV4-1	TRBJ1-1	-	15	CASSRGLTANTEAFF	TGCGCCAGCAGCCGAGGGTTGACAGCGAACACTGAAGCTTTCTTT
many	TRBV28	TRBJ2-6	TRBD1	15	CASSGTVSGANVLTF	TGTGCCAGCAGTGGGACAGTCTCTGGGGCCAACGTCCTGACTTTC
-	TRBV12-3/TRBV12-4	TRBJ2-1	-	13	CASSLARGSEQFF	TGTGCCAGCAGTTTAGCGCGAGGGAGTGAGCAGTTCTTC